This TCR beta chain is drawn from a study of human T cells and chemical hapten exposure. At the level of the study: Per-sample variation in TCR yield stemmed mainly from small pooled library volume differences. Findings and caveats of the study: Expanded TCRs formed significantly more large CDR3 similarity clusters than controls. Counts of expanded TCRs at PT1 were positively correlated with patch test score.

TCRdb analysed the RACE reads with MiXCR anew, one entry per CDR3 protein. The data show about 120,000 distinct CDR3 sequences, with around 10% seen just once and about 1.4% held by the top ten. Indicated time point: patch test 1, 2 weeks after DPC sensitization. Treatment described: therapeutic diphenylcyclopropenone sensitization with weekly scalp DPC. This clonotype was picked up many times. Its antigen is unknown. The receptor was isolated from a woman aged 50 to 60 with alopecia areata. Some clones in this sample may be carry-over from other donors' samples. The input for sequencing was whole blood, taken in connection with sensitization to the hapten diphenylcyclopropenone (DPC).

CDR3 coding DNA: TGCAGCGTTGAGATAGGGGGACCCTATGGCTACACCTTC. It yields the protein CSVEIGGPYGYTF. The chain is built from TRBV29-1 and TRBJ1-2; D is possibly TRBD1 (6 bases). Trimming pared 3 bases from V and 4 bases from J, leaving 12 bases between. The CDR3 spans 13 residues. Germline CDR1 SQVTM, CDR2 ANQGSEA.